Listed here is a single T cell receptor beta chain. V shed 3 bases and J 4 bases; nucleotides not matched to a gene: 3. Germline loops: CDR1 SEHNR, CDR2 FQNEAQ (reference sequence). The CDR3 covers 14 residues. The PCR employed 60 Vbeta primers together with 13 Jbeta primers. Method: immunoSEQ multiplex PCR; TCRdb's copy keeps in-frame clones and lacks some. The profile shows roughly 200,000 clones, 75% to 85% of them singletons. This sample is drawn from a study of cytomegalovirus exposure and HLA in healthy donors. Sequencing was carried out using PBMCs. This clonotype originated in a woman aged 45 to 65 in good health and CMV-seronegative. This chain links TRBV7-9 with TRBJ1-2; TRBD1 aligns across 9 bases. CDR3 in DNA: TGTGCCAGCAGCTTCACAGGGGGCACCTATGGCTACACCTTC. Its protein is CASSFTGGTYGYTF.